A selection of T cell receptor beta chains follows, all from one sample in a study of PD-1 blockade in mismatch repair-deficient tumors. These receptors' antigens are unknown. Data came from immunoSEQ multiplex PCR; TCRdb stores just in-frame clones and leaves some out. The repertoire holds roughly 10,000 clones, with about 86% as singletons. Sequences were derived from cells cultured in vitro, sampled from a patient treated with pembrolizumab. The receptors stem from an adult with mismatch repair-deficient cancer. CDR3s include the opening cysteine and the closing phenylalanine or tryptophan. D genes are given only for firm matches. Expanded clones are given a class, and other clones once, few, many or no size at all.

CASTGGPYEQYF,TGTGCCAGCACCGGAGGGCCCTACGAGCAGTACTTC,NA,TRBV27,TRBJ2-7,few
CASSLIPRHLNEQFF,TGTGCCAGCAGTTTAATCCCGCGGCACCTCAATGAGCAGTTCTTC,NA,TRBV27,TRBJ2-1,NA
CASSTRTGARDTQYF,TGTGCCAGCAGTACCCGGACAGGGGCGCGAGATACGCAGTATTTT,TRBD1,TRBV6-1,TRBJ2-3,few
CASSNTGLNSGNTIYF,TGTGCCAGCAGTAATACCGGCCTCAACTCTGGAAACACCATATATTTT,NA,TRBV28,TRBJ1-3,few
CASSLFRGPPYYEQYF,TGTGCCAGCAGTTTGTTTCGAGGCCCCCCCTACTACGAGCAGTACTTC,NA,TRBV28,TRBJ2-7,NA
CASSILAGERAEQFF,TGTGCCAGCAGTATACTAGCGGGAGAAAGGGCTGAGCAGTTCTTC,TRBD2,TRBV27,TRBJ2-1,few
CASSLGGNPDTQYF,TGTGCCAGCAGCTTAGGCGGGAACCCAGATACGCAGTATTTT,NA,TRBV11-2,TRBJ2-3,NA
CASSDPPAASYEQYF,TGTGCCAGCAGTGATCCCCCCGCGGCGTCCTACGAGCAGTACTTC,NA,TRBV6-1,TRBJ2-7,NA
CASSPDRKGIYGYTF,TGTGCCAGCAGTCCAGACAGAAAAGGTATCTATGGCTACACCTTC,NA,TRBV27,TRBJ1-2,NA
CASSEVSPAASGRTYEQYF,TGTGCCAGCAGTGAAGTCAGCCCAGCTGCGAGCGGGAGAACCTACGAGCAGTACTTC,TRBD2,TRBV6-1,TRBJ2-7,NA
CASRGGTGGFHEQYF,TGTGCCAGCAGGGGAGGGACAGGGGGATTCCACGAGCAGTACTTC,TRBD1,TRBV27,TRBJ2-7,NA
CASSLETGTSYEQYF,TGTGCCAGCAGCTTAGAAACGGGGACTTCCTACGAGCAGTACTTC,NA,TRBV11-3,TRBJ2-7,NA
CASSLGDRDYPYEQYF,TGCGCCAGCAGCTTGGGGGACAGGGACTACCCCTACGAGCAGTACTTC,TRBD1,TRBV5-1,TRBJ2-7,NA
CASSLDSYTEAFF,TGTGCCAGCAGCTTAGACAGCTACACTGAAGCTTTCTTT,NA,TRBV4-2,TRBJ1-1,few
CASAIDRQTNYGYTF,TGTGCCAGCGCTATAGACAGGCAGACAAACTATGGCTACACCTTC,NA,TRBV2,TRBJ1-2,NA
CASSPLGTSGFPLYEQYF,TGTGCCAGCAGCCCCCTGGGGACTAGCGGTTTTCCCCTCTACGAGCAGTACTTC,TRBD2,TRBV28,TRBJ2-7,NA
CASSLAEGTFF,TGTGCCAGCAGTCTGGCGGAAGGAACTTTCTTT,NA,TRBV28,TRBJ1-1,NA
CATSRDSGGDYGYTF,TGTGCCACCAGCAGAGATTCGGGGGGCGACTATGGCTACACCTTC,NA,TRBV15,TRBJ1-2,NA
CASSKPGTGGYEQYF,TGTGCCAGCAGTAAGCCCGGGACAGGGGGCTACGAGCAGTACTTC,TRBD1,TRBV28,TRBJ2-7,once
CATSRDRSGLYYEQYF,TGTGCCACCAGCAGAGATCGGAGTGGGTTATACTACGAGCAGTACTTC,NA,TRBV15,TRBJ2-7,once
CASSLFEQFF,TGTGCCAGCAGCTTATTTGAGCAGTTCTTC,NA,TRBV7-3,TRBJ2-1,NA
CASSYIFGTGGYEQYF,TGTGCCAGCAGTTACATATTTGGGACAGGGGGCTACGAGCAGTACTTC,TRBD1,TRBV6-5,TRBJ2-7,few
CASSYRSGGHEQFF,TGTGCCAGCAGTTACAGGTCTGGGGGCCATGAGCAGTTCTTC,NA,TRBV6-5,TRBJ2-1,NA
CASSLAGNQPQHF,TGCGCCAGCAGCTTGGCCGGCAATCAGCCCCAGCATTTT,NA,TRBV5-1,TRBJ1-5,NA
CAWSIQYTQYF,TGTGCCTGGAGTATACAGTATACGCAGTATTTT,NA,TRBV30,TRBJ2-3,NA
CASSQPGQAEFYGYTF,TGCGCCAGCAGCCAACCGGGACAGGCCGAGTTCTATGGCTACACCTTC,TRBD1,TRBV4-1,TRBJ1-2,few
CASSQGQGFTQAFF,TGCGCCAGCAGCCAGGGGCAGGGCTTTACCCAAGCTTTCTTT,NA,TRBV5-1,TRBJ1-1,NA
CASSERTTDTQYF,TGTGCCAGCAGTGAGCGTACCACAGATACGCAGTATTTT,NA,TRBV6-1,TRBJ2-3,NA
CASSAQSAADSYEQYF,TGTGCCAGCAGCGCCCAGTCGGCGGCTGACTCCTACGAGCAGTACTTC,NA,TRBV9,TRBJ2-7,NA
CASRQTSGQETQYF,TGTGCCAGCAGGCAGACTAGCGGCCAAGAGACCCAGTACTTC,TRBD2,TRBV5-4,TRBJ2-5,NA
CASSLAETGLNEKLFF,TGTGCCAGCAGCTTAGCCGAGACAGGGCTTAATGAAAAACTGTTTTTT,TRBD1,TRBV7-8,TRBJ1-4,NA